The entry that follows covers one T cell receptor beta chain sequence. As yet, its antigen is unknown. Once graft tissue had been processed, intraepithelial and lamina propria lymphocytes were released. The sample is drawn from a study of graft-versus-host responses after intestinal transplantation. Clones were sequenced by immunoSEQ multiplex PCR, and TCRdb holds only the in-frame ones, with some missing. The table has several thousand clones, roughly 80% seen once. Whole-study results and caveats: Detected in recipient marrow were GvH clones, some of which were first observed in ileum or blood.

This CDR3 is built from 16 residues. The sequence derives from a human patient who received an intestinal transplant, so some T cells may come from the graft donor. The sample here was ileum tissue, taken roughly 300 days after intestinal transplant. The chain couples TRBV21-1 to TRBJ1-5. TRBV21-1 is reported as a pseudogene. CDR3 protein: CASSLRGLWDNQPQHF. DNA for the CDR3: TGTGCCAGCAGCCTGAGGGGTCTTTGGGACAATCAGCCCCAGCATTTT.